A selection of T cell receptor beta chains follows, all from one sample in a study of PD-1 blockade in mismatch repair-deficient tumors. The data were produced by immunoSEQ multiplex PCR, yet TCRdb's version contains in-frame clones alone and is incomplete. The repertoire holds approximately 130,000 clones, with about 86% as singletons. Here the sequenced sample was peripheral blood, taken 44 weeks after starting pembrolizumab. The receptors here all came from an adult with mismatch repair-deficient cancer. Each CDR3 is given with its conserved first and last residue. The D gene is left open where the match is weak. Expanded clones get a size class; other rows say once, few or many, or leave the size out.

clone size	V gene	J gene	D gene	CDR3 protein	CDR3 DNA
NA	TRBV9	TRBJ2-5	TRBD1	CASSESTGGQETQYF	TGTGCCAGCAGCGAGTCGACAGGGGGCCAAGAGACCCAGTACTTC
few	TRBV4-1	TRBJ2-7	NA	CASSQEKGSYEQYF	TGCGCCAGCAGCCAAGAGAAGGGTAGCTACGAGCAGTACTTC
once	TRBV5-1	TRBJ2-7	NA	CASSSTGIDEQYF	TGCGCCAGCAGCTCTACAGGGATCGACGAGCAGTACTTC
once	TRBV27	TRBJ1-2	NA	CASSFNYGYTF	TGTGCCAGCAGTTTTAACTATGGCTACACCTTC
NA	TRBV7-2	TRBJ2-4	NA	CASSQDKPLAKNIQYF	TGTGCCAGCAGCCAAGACAAGCCTCTAGCCAAAAACATTCAGTACTTC
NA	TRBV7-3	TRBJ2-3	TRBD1	CASSRGGDTQYF	TGTGCCAGCAGCCGAGGGGGCGATACGCAGTATTTT
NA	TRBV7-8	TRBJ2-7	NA	CASSLDTGHGVQYF	TGTGCCAGCAGCTTAGATACGGGACACGGAGTGCAGTACTTC
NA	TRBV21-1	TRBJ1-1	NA	CASSLGPNPNTEAFF	TGTGCCAGCAGCCTCGGGCCTAATCCAAACACTGAAGCTTTCTTT
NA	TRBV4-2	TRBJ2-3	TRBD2	CASSQDGLAGVGDTQYF	TGTGCCAGCAGCCAAGACGGGCTAGCGGGAGTTGGAGACACGCAGTATTTT
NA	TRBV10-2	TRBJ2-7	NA	CASSEGWGSYEQYF	TGCGCCAGCAGTGAAGGGTGGGGTTCCTACGAGCAGTACTTC
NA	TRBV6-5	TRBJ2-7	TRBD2	CASSYRGLAEQYF	TGTGCCAGCAGTTACCGGGGACTAGCGGAGCAGTACTTC
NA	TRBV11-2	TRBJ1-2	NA	CASSLVFGLDGYTF	TGTGCCAGCAGCTTAGTATTCGGCCTGGATGGCTACACCTTC
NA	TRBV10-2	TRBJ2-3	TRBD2	CASLGGTSTDTQYF	TGCGCCAGCTTGGGGGGGACGAGCACAGATACGCAGTATTTT
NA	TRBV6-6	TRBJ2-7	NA	CASSYSPRQAYEQYF	TGTGCCAGCAGTTACTCTCCCCGGCAGGCCTACGAGCAGTACTTC
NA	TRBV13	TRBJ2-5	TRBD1	CASSIGQGAFRTQYF	TGTGCCAGCAGCATCGGACAGGGGGCGTTTCGGACCCAGTACTTC
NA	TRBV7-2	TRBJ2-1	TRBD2	CASSLRTSGARYNEQFF	TGTGCCAGCAGCCTACGGACTAGCGGGGCGAGATACAATGAGCAGTTCTTC
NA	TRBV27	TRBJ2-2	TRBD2	CASSSISGRGTGELFF	TGTGCCAGCAGTTCCATTAGCGGGAGGGGCACCGGGGAGCTGTTTTTT
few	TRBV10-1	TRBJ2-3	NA	CASSEGLGETDTQYF	TGCGCCAGCAGTGAGGGGCTAGGGGAAACAGATACGCAGTATTTT
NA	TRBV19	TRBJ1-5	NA	CATSQGYSNQPQHF	TGTGCCACCTCGCAGGGGTATAGCAATCAGCCCCAGCATTTT
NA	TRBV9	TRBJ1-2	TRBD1	CASSVAEGARDNYGYTF	TGTGCCAGCAGCGTAGCGGAGGGGGCCCGGGATAACTATGGCTACACCTTC
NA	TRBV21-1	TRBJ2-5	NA	CASSKRVVEGGGETQYF	TGTGCCAGCAGCAAAAGGGTTGTGGAGGGCGGGGGGGAGACCCAGTACTTC
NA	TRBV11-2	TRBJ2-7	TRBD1	CASSSWTGNEQYF	TGTGCCAGCAGCTCATGGACAGGGAACGAGCAGTACTTC
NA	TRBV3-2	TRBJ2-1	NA	CASSQAGLF	TGTGCCAGCAGCCAAGCGGGGCTCTTC
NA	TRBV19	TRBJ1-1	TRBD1	CASSPGQGNTEAFF	TGTGCCAGTAGTCCGGGACAGGGGAACACTGAAGCTTTCTTT
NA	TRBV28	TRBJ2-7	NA	CASSDFRGAGYEQYF	TGTGCCAGCAGCGATTTCAGGGGCGCGGGGTACGAGCAGTACTTC
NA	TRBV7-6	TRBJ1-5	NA	CASSPGFHQPQHF	TGTGCCAGCAGCCCTGGCTTTCACCAGCCCCAGCATTTT
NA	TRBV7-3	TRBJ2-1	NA	CASSPWAKSSYNEQFF	TGTGCCAGCAGCCCATGGGCAAAGAGCTCCTACAATGAGCAGTTCTTC
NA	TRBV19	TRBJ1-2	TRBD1	CASTFRDRGGYTF	TGTGCCAGTACCTTCCGGGACAGAGGAGGCTACACCTTC
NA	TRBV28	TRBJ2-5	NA	CASIQGYGTQYF	TGTGCCAGCATACAGGGATATGGGACCCAGTACTTC
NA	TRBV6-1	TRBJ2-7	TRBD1	CASSDPGQGIRKQYF	TGTGCCAGCAGTGACCCGGGACAGGGAATCCGCAAGCAGTACTTC
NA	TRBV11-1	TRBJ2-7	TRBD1	CASSHLGQGAHEQYF	TGTGCCAGCAGCCATTTGGGACAGGGGGCCCACGAGCAGTACTTC
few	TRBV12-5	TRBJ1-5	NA	CASGQTQGNQPQHF	TGTGCTAGTGGTCAAACACAGGGAAATCAGCCCCAGCATTTT
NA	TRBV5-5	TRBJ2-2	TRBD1	CASSWGQGSNTGELFF	TGTGCCAGCAGCTGGGGACAGGGTTCGAACACCGGGGAGCTGTTTTTT
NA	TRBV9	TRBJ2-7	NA	CASSVLSDSYEQYF	TGTGCCAGCAGCGTATTAAGCGACTCCTACGAGCAGTACTTC
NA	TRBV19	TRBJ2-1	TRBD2	CASSPGLAGGRLLHEQFF	TGTGCCAGTAGTCCGGGACTAGCGGGAGGGCGACTCCTCCATGAGCAGTTCTTC
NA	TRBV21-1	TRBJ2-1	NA	CASPCPPPYNEQFF	TGTGCCAGTCCCTGCCCACCACCCTACAATGAGCAGTTCTTC
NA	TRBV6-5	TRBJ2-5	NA	CASSRGSLQETQYF	TGTGCCAGCAGTCGGGGCAGCCTCCAAGAGACCCAGTACTTC
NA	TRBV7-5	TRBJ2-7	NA	CVRSLGGKRAYEQYF	TGTGTCAGAAGCTTAGGGGGAAAGCGGGCCTACGAGCAGTACTTC